These T cell receptor beta chains were read from a single sample in a study of early T cells in non-severe SARS-CoV-2 infection. TCRdb reanalysed the 5' RACE reads using MiXCR and keeps one entry per CDR3 protein. The table lists some 38,000 distinct CDR3 sequences, over 4.5% of them singletons. Specimen: whole blood. Source of these receptors: an adult who was a healthcare worker with PCR-confirmed SARS-CoV-2 infection or an uninfected control (not recorded which). Each CDR3 is given with its conserved first and last residue. D genes are given only for firm matches. Only part of the rows carry a size: once, few, many, or a class if the clone is expanded.

TRBV24-1	TRBD2	TRBJ2-1	many	TGTGCCACCAGTGATTTGGCGGGAGGAGTCTTCAATGAGCAGTTCTTC	CATSDLAGGVFNEQFF
TRBV15	-	TRBJ1-5	many	TGTGCCACCGCCAGGAGCGGGGCCTACAATCAGCCCCAGCATTTT	CATARSGAYNQPQHF
TRBV6-6	TRBD1	TRBJ1-4	-	TGTGCCAGCAGTTGGGGCAGGGGGCAGGAAAAACTGTTTTTT	CASSWGRGQEKLFF
TRBV12-3/TRBV12-4	-	TRBJ2-7	few	TGTGCCAGCAGTTTAGAGGGCCTTGGGGCTACCTACGAGCAGTACTTC	CASSLEGLGATYEQYF
TRBV5-1	-	TRBJ2-1	many	TGCGCCAGCAGCTTGGACCAGCTTATTTACAATGAGCAGTTCTTC	CASSLDQLIYNEQFF
TRBV19	TRBD1	TRBJ1-2	medium-sized	TGTGCCAGTAGCGACAGGGCTGGCTATGGCTACACCTTC	CASSDRAGYGYTF
TRBV20-1	-	TRBJ1-1	many	TGCAGTGCGGAGGGAGGCGGCTCGCCTGAAGCTTTCTTT	CSAEGGGSPEAFF
TRBV5-6	-	TRBJ1-1	many	TGTGCCAGCAGCTTAGAGATGAACACTGAAGCTTTCTTT	CASSLEMNTEAFF
TRBV12-3/TRBV12-4	-	TRBJ1-6	many	TGTGCCAGCAGTTTAAACGGAAATTCACCCCTCCACTTT	CASSLNGNSPLHF
TRBV5-6	-	TRBJ1-1	many	TGTGCCAGCAGCTTGTTAGCAGGGACAAACGAAGGAACTGAAGCTTTCTTT	CASSLLAGTNEGTEAFF
TRBV10-1	-	TRBJ2-1	many	TGCGCCAGCAGTGAAGTCCCCCTCGGTGAGCAGTTCTTC	CASSEVPLGEQFF
TRBV18	-	TRBJ1-5	many	TGTGCCAGCTCACCAGAAGGGAATAGCAATCAGCCCCAGCATTTT	CASSPEGNSNQPQHF
TRBV7-9	-	TRBJ2-3	few	TGTGCCAGCAGCCTCCCGAAGAGGGGACAAAGCACAGATACGCAGTATTTT	CASSLPKRGQSTDTQYF
TRBV5-4	TRBD2	TRBJ2-7	many	TGTGCCAGCAGCCTCGGGACTAGGACGACCGAGCAGTACTTC	CASSLGTRTTEQYF
TRBV18	-	TRBJ2-3	-	TGTGCCAGCTCATCTTCTAGCACAGATACGCAGTATTTT	CASSSSSTDTQYF
TRBV10-3	TRBD1	TRBJ1-1	many	TGTGCCATCAGCCCCAGGGGGGTTGGCACTGAAGCTTTCTTT	CAISPRGVGTEAFF
TRBV7-6	TRBD2	TRBJ2-5	many	TGTGCCAGCAACCAAGCGGGGCAAGAGACCCAGTACTTC	CASNQAGQETQYF
TRBV20-1	-	TRBJ2-3	many	TGCAGTGCTAGTTCCGGGACAACCGGGACCTACACGCAGTATTTT	CSASSGTTGTYTQYF
TRBV18	TRBD2	TRBJ2-1	many	TGTGCCAGCTCAATGGGAGGGCCAGTCAATGAGCAGTTCTTC	CASSMGGPVNEQFF
TRBV2	TRBD1	TRBJ2-2	many	TGTGCCAGCAGTACGCGACAGGGAGCCGGGGAGCTGTTTTTT	CASSTRQGAGELFF
TRBV5-1	TRBD1	TRBJ1-4	many	TGCGCCAGCAGCACCTGGACAGGGATCAATGAAAAACTGTTTTTT	CASSTWTGINEKLFF
TRBV9	TRBD1	TRBJ2-7	-	TGTGCCAGCAGCGTGGGGGACAGGCCCTACGAGCAGTACTTC	CASSVGDRPYEQYF
TRBV19	-	TRBJ1-5	many	TGTGCCAGTAGTTTTCGGGGGAGACAGCCCCAGCATTTT	CASSFRGRQPQHF
TRBV7-9	-	TRBJ2-3	-	TGTGCCAGCAGCTACAGGGGCACAGATACGCAGTATTTT	CASSYRGTDTQYF
TRBV20-1	TRBD1	TRBJ1-5	many	TGCAGTGCTTCCGGGACAGGGGGCAACAATCAGCCCCAGCATTTT	CSASGTGGNNQPQHF
TRBV30	-	TRBJ1-2	many	TGTGCCCTGGGGCAGGGAAACTATGGCTACACCTTC	CALGQGNYGYTF
TRBV19	-	TRBJ2-4	few	TGTGCCAGTATTTCGCGACACTTTATTCAGTACTTC	CASISRHFIQYF
TRBV20-1	TRBD2	TRBJ2-7	many	TGCAGTGCTAGCGCTAGCGGGGTTAGAGGGCAGTACTTC	CSASASGVRGQYF
TRBV12-3/TRBV12-4	-	TRBJ2-5	many	TGTGCCAGCAGTCCGCGCAACCAAGAGACCCAGTACTTC	CASSPRNQETQYF
TRBV9	-	TRBJ2-3	many	TGTGCCAGCAGCTTCCCCCCCGCAGATACGCAGTATTTT	CASSFPPADTQYF
TRBV6-5	TRBD1	TRBJ2-4	many	TGTGCCAGCAGGGGGGGACAGGGAAACATTCAGTACTTC	CASRGGQGNIQYF
TRBV21-1	-	TRBJ1-5	many	TGTGCCAGCAGCAAAGTTGAGGGTAGCAATCAGCCCCAGCATTTT	CASSKVEGSNQPQHF
TRBV30	-	TRBJ1-2	many	TGTGCCTGGAGTAGTGTGCGTGGCTACACCTTC	CAWSSVRGYTF
TRBV28	-	TRBJ2-5	few	TGTGCCAGCAGTTTTTCCGACGGTCTCGGGGAGACCCAGTACTTC	CASSFSDGLGETQYF
TRBV13	TRBD1	TRBJ2-1	many	TGTGCCAGCAGTTTACAGGGGAACCGGCTATACAATGAGCAGTTCTTC	CASSLQGNRLYNEQFF
TRBV10-2	-	TRBJ1-1	few	TGCGCCAGCAGCCCAGGGACAACGAACACTGAAGCTTTCTTT	CASSPGTTNTEAFF
TRBV15	-	TRBJ2-3	many	TGTGCCACCAGTTTGCGGGTGGCAGATACGCAGTATTTT	CATSLRVADTQYF
TRBV20-1	-	TRBJ2-5	many	TGCAGTGCTAGATTGGGGGGAGTAGAGACCCAGTACTTC	CSARLGGVETQYF
TRBV7-2	-	TRBJ1-4	many	TGTGCCAGCAGCCCCTGGCAGGGTGAAAAACTGTTTTTT	CASSPWQGEKLFF
TRBV10-3	-	TRBJ1-5	many	TGTGCCATCAGTCCTGGACAGTTCAATCAGCCCCAGCATTTT	CAISPGQFNQPQHF
TRBV6-1	-	TRBJ1-3	many	TGTGCCAGCAGGGACAAGGGCCGGGACACCATATATTTT	CASRDKGRDTIYF
TRBV30	-	TRBJ2-1	many	TGTGCCTGGAGTACCACCCTAGGACTGTTTTTC	CAWSTTLGLFF